The present entry profiles one T cell receptor (beta chain) with its context. Its target is not known. The repertoire was sequenced with immunoSEQ multiplex PCR; TCRdb's copy has only in-frame clones and lacks some. The sample holds approximately 32,000 clones; over 70% are singletons and the top ten take 17%. V lost 0 bases to trimming and J lost 5 bases, with 13 bases between them. Germline CDR1 reads MGHRA; CDR2 reads YSYEKL. The length of the CDR3 is 15 residues. The data stem from a study of T cells in localized non-small cell lung cancer. Study outcomes and limitations: When the top 100 tumor clones were examined, a median about 60 of them also appeared in the adjacent lung, which was paired and uninvolved. Since sequencing was restricted to only one region of the tumor, intratumor heterogeneity remains a possibility.

The receptor's source is a male donor aged 60 or older with stage III squamous cell lung carcinoma. The chain employs TRBV4-1 and TRBJ2-5; tentative D call: TRBD2 (7 bases). The sample was peripheral blood, taken before any cancer treatment. The CDR3 loop is CASSQDLRGGETQYF. The CDR3, as DNA: TGCGCCAGCAGCCAAGATCTGAGGGGGGGCGAGACCCAGTACTTC.